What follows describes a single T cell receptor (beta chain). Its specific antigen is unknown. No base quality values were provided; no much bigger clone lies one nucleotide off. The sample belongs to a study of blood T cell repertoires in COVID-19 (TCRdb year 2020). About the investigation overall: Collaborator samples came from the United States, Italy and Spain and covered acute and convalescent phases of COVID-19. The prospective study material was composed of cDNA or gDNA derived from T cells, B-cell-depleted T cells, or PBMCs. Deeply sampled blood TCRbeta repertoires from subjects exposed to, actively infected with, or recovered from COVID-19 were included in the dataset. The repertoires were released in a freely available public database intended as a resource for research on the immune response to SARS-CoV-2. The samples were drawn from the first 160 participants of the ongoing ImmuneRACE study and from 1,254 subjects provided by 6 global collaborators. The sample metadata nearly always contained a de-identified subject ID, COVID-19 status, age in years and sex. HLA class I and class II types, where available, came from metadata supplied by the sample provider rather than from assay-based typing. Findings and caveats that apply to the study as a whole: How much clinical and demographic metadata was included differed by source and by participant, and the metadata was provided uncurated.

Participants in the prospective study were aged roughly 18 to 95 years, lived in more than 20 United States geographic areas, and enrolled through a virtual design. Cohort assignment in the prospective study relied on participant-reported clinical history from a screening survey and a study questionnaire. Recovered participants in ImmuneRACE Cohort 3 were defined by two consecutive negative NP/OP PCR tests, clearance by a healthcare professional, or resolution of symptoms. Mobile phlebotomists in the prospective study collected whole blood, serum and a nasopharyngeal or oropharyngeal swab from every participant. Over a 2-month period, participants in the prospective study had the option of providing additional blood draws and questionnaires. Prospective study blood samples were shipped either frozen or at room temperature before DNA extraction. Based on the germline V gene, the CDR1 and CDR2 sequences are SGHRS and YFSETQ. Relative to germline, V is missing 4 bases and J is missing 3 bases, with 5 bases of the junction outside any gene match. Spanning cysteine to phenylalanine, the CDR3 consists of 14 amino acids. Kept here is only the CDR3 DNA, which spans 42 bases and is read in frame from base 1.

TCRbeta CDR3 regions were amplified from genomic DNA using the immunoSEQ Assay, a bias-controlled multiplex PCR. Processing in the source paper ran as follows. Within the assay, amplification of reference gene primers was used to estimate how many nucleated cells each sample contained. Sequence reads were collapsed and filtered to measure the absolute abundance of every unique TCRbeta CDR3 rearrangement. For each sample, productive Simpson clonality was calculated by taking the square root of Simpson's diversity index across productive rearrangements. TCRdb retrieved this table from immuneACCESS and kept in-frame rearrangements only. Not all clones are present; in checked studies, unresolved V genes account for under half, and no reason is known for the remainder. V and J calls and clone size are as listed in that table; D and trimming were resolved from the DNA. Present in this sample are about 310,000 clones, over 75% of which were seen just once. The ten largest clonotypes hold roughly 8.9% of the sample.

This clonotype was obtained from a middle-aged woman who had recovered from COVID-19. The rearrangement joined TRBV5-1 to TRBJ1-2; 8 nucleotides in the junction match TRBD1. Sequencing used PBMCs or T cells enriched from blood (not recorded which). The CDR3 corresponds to CASSRLDRDYGYTF. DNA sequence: TGCGCCAGCAGCCGGTTGGACAGGGACTATGGCTACACCTTC.